This section outlines one TCR beta chain sequence together with its context. Researchers made TCR beta libraries by using iRepertoire HTBI primers and running Arm-PCR on CDR3 regions. Using its own MiXCR run on the multiplex PCR reads, TCRdb lists one record per CDR3 protein. The sample records 310,000 or so distinct CDR3 sequences, around a fifth being singletons. The sample originates from a study of regulatory T cells in long-lasting Graves disease. The CDR3 has 15 amino acids. The V end was cut by 3 bases, the J end by 1 base, with 10 bases between. Per the germline V gene, CDR1 is MNHEY and CDR2 is SMNVEV (reference sequence). Time point in this sample: persistent/refractory GD, antithyroid drugs over 5 years with positive TRAb. RNA from PBMCs was the source of the TCR library.

The genes are TRBV27 and TRBJ1-5; TRBD1 might be the D (5 bases). This TCR came from a female donor with Graves disease. The material was peripheral blood mononuclear cells (PBMCs), obtained when the disease was refractory, from a patient treated with antithyroid drugs. The CDR3 protein is CASSFRGRSNQPQHF. In nucleotides, the CDR3 is TGTGCCAGCAGTTTCCGGGGGAGAAGCAATCAGCCCCAGCATTTT.